Shown below are 8 T cell receptor beta chains from a single sample sequenced in a study of post-analysis software for immune sequencing data. Study observations and caveats: Controls showed lower frequencies than patients for roughly five TRBV segments, and TRBV5-6, TRBV5-1 and TRBV20-1 were among these.

Sequencing libraries made from TCR beta cDNA carried unique molecular identifiers. TCRdb fed the PCR reads into MiXCR, producing one record per CDR3 protein. Of 600,000 to 700,000 distinct CDR3 sequences detected, approximately 60% appear once; the ten largest clones hold 11%. These TCRs' antigens remain unknown. The sample consisted of blood. The receptors come from a girl aged 2 to 9 with multiple sclerosis.

This clonotype was seen only a few times. The chain carries TRBV12-3 or TRBV12-4 and TRBJ1-2; 7 bases fit TRBD1. J was trimmed by 3 bases and V by 6 bases; bases with no gene match: 7. CDR3 length equals 14 residues. The CDR3, as DNA: TGTGCCAGCAGGAGGACAGGCCCCTACTATGGCTACACCTTC. It yields the protein CASRRTGPYYGYTF.

V is TRBV4-1 and J is TRBJ1-2; no firm D call. The CDR3 is 16 amino acids. Trimming left V 0 bases short and J 7 bases short, with 18 bases between. Germline assignment: CDR1 MGHRA and CDR2 YSYEKL. CDR3 region: CASSQDPATGRSGYTF. CDR3 sequence (DNA): TGCGCCAGCAGCCAAGATCCTGCTACGGGGAGAAGTGGCTACACCTTC.

This clonotype came up once. The V call is TRBV9, the J call TRBJ2-5, with D unresolved. CDR1 is SGDLS and CDR2 is YYNGEE in the germline V gene. V gave up 0 bases and J gave up 2 bases, with 8 bases separating them. The CDR3 runs 14 residues. For the CDR3, the DNA is TGTGCCAGCAGCGTAGGCCCAGAACAAGAGACCCAGTACTTC. As protein: CASSVGPEQETQYF.

This chain uses TRBV20-1 with TRBJ1-6, with D perhaps matching TRBD1 (5 bases). Germline values: CDR1 DFQATT, CDR2 SNEGSKA (reference sequence). V gave up 0 bases and J gave up 6 bases, with 6 bases separating them. CDR3 size: 13 residues. The CDR3 is CSARETANSPLHF. CDR3 in DNA: TGCAGTGCTAGAGAGACAGCTAATTCACCCCTCCACTTT.

J is TRBJ2-3 and V is TRBV12-3 or TRBV12-4; the D call may be TRBD1 or TRBD2 (5 bases each). CDR3 length: 15 amino acids. Trimming removed 4 bases from V and 4 bases from J, with 15 bases in between. CDR3 coding DNA: TGTGCCAGCAGTTCCGGGACCCGGTACGCAGATACGCAGTATTTT. Its protein is CASSSGTRYADTQYF.

The chain joins TRBV30 to TRBJ2-5; 10 nucleotides match TRBD2. Germline CDR1 and CDR2: GTSNPN and SVGIG (reference sequence). The trim removed 0 bases at V and 4 bases at J, leaving 5 bases unmatched. There are 15 residues in the CDR3. CDR3 DNA sequence: TGTGCCTGGAGTGTACTAGCGGGATCGGGAGAGACCCAGTACTTC. This codes for CAWSVLAGSGETQYF.

The chain is built from TRBV18 and TRBJ1-2; D call uncertain. V was cut by 2 bases and J by 6 bases, with 13 bases left in between. Germline assignment: CDR1 KGHSH and CDR2 LQKENI. The CDR3 has 14 residues. This chain's CDR3 is CASSPVPREDGYTF. The CDR3 DNA sequence: TGTGCCAGCTCACCAGTTCCCAGAGAAGATGGCTACACCTTC.

The chain has TRBV30 and TRBJ1-2; D not resolved. The CDR3 is made up of 13 amino acids. V was clipped by 1 base and J by 6 bases, with 12 bases between them. Germline-derived CDR1 and CDR2 are GTSNPN and SVGIG (reference sequence). The CDR3 bases are TGTGCCTGGAGTGGTGCAGAGGGCGATGGCTACACCTTC. Amino acids: CAWSGAEGDGYTF.